Below are 9 T cell receptor beta chains sequenced from a single sample in a study of cytomegalovirus exposure and HLA in healthy donors. The primer mix had 60 Vbeta and 13 Jbeta primers. Clones were sequenced by immunoSEQ multiplex PCR, and TCRdb holds only the in-frame ones, with some missing. The repertoire includes around 180,000 clones, around three quarters of them detected once, and around 5.7% sits in the top ten. The specimen was PBMCs. These receptors were obtained from a man aged 40-55 years in good health and CMV-seronegative.

The J gene is TRBJ2-1, the V gene TRBV5-1; the match to TRBD2 covers 8 bases. Germline values: CDR1 SGHRS, CDR2 YFSETQ. The CDR3 totals 17 residues. Unmatched junction bases numbered 12, after V lost 3 bases and J lost 4 bases. Here the CDR3 reads CASSSGKLGGGYNEQFF. The DNA for the CDR3 is TGCGCCAGCAGCTCGGGAAAGTTGGGCGGGGGGTACAATGAGCAGTTCTTC.

The chain joins TRBV5-1 to TRBJ1-2, with 8 bases matching TRBD1. Germline V gives CDR1 SGHRS, CDR2 YFSETQ. The V gene end was trimmed by 4 bases and the J gene end by 4 bases; junction bases not matched to a gene: 9. The CDR3 consists of 15 residues. CDR3 sequence reads: CASSPSMTGVYGYTF. The DNA of the CDR3 is TGCGCCAGCAGCCCGTCGATGACAGGGGTCTATGGCTACACCTTC.

This clone was counted between two and nine times. This chain links TRBV9 with TRBJ2-1; D is undetermined. CDR3 length equals 11 residues. The ends were cut back, 0 bases at V and 7 bases at J, with 2 bases in the middle. CDR1 SGDLS and CDR2 YYNGEE come from the germline V gene. As DNA, the CDR3 is TGTGCCAGCAGCGTAGTAAATGAGCAGTTCTTC. Amino acids: CASSVVNEQFF.

The gene calls are TRBV18 and TRBJ1-4; tentatively, D is TRBD1 (6 bases). CDR1 and CDR2 (germline): KGHSH, LQKENI. The CDR3 totals 15 residues. The V end lost 3 bases, the J end lost 7 bases, and 15 bases lay between the germline ends. The CDR3 DNA is TGTGCCAGCTCACCGACACAGGGTTTGGGTGAAAAACTGTTTTTT. Translated, it gives CASSPTQGLGEKLFF.

The genes are TRBV5-1 and TRBJ2-7, with 9 bases lining up with TRBD1. CDR1 and CDR2 (germline): SGHRS, YFSETQ. The CDR3 totals 17 residues. The V and J ends lost 0 bases and 5 bases, in that order; junction bases with no gene match: 12. The CDR3 DNA is TGCGCCAGCAGCTTGGGTCATCCGGGACAGGGTACGGACGAGCAGTACTTC. Residues: CASSLGHPGQGTDEQYF.

A word on this clone: Different DNA sequences within this sample yield the same CDR3. This chain links TRBV20-1 with TRBJ2-5, with D unclear. This CDR3 has 10 amino acids. Germline values: CDR1 DFQATT, CDR2 SNEGSKA (reference sequence). V dropped 3 bases and J dropped 5 bases, with 4 bases sitting between them. CDR3 region: CSARRETQYF. The CDR3 coding sequence is TGCAGTGCTAGGCGTGAGACCCAGTACTTC.

This sequence joins TRBV5-4 and TRBJ2-3, with 12 bases fitting TRBD2. Germline CDR1 SGHNT, CDR2 YYREEE (reference sequence). V lost 4 bases and J lost 6; bases outside the gene matches: 9. This CDR3 comprises 16 residues. This CDR3 is CASSPWTSGVGDTQYF. The CDR3 region has the DNA TGTGCCAGCAGCCCATGGACTAGCGGGGTTGGGGATACGCAGTATTTT.

The gene calls are TRBV9 and TRBJ2-7; the D gene is possibly TRBD1 (7 bases). The CDR3 is 13 residues long. Germline values: CDR1 SGDLS, CDR2 YYNGEE. Trimming stripped 5 bases from V and 6 bases from J, with 15 bases between. CDR3 nucleotides: TGTGCCAGCAGTAGGGGGCACGGGGGCGAGCAGTACTTC. Protein product: CASSRGHGGEQYF.

The V gene is TRBV19, the J gene TRBJ1-6; maybe TRBD1 (5 bases). Per germline, CDR1 LNHDA and CDR2 SQIVND (reference sequence). This CDR3 contains 16 residues. V lost 4 bases and J lost 2, with 12 bases in between. The CDR3 spells CASSTRTLTYNSPLHF. The CDR3 DNA reads TGTGCCAGTAGTACCCGGACATTAACCTATAATTCACCCCTCCACTTT.